The 32 T cell receptor beta chains below were found in one sample sequenced in a study of radiation and T cells in renal cell carcinoma. This table comes from immunoSEQ multiplex PCR, and its TCRdb copy is limited to in-frame clones, with some not included. Here the sample spans around 130,000 clones, 81% being singletons. Time point noted: blood 2 weeks post-SBRT. Treatment in this sample: 15 Gy SBRT to primary tumor, nephrectomy 4 weeks later. Source: blood, taken from a patient whose treatment included radiotherapy and nephrectomy. The receptors here all came from a woman in her sixties or seventies with renal cell carcinoma.

The J gene is TRBJ2-1, the V gene TRBV11-2; D not resolved. Germline V CDR1 and CDR2: SGHAT, FQNNGV. The CDR3 runs 11 residues. The V and J ends lost 5 bases and 9 bases respectively, with 8 bases between them. The CDR3 DNA reads TGTGCCAGCAGCCGAGGAGCTGAGCAGTTCTTC. Its protein is CASSRGAEQFF.

The genes are TRBV2 and TRBJ2-2; D is perhaps TRBD1 or TRBD2 (5 bases each). The CDR3 totals 15 residues. Per the germline V gene, CDR1 is SNHLY and CDR2 is FYNNEI. V was clipped by 7 bases and J by 4 bases, with 16 bases between them. The CDR3 DNA follows: TGTGCCAGCACGGGGCAGGGTGGAATCACCGGGGAGCTGTTTTTT. Protein product: CASTGQGGITGELFF.

This clone occurred once. The chain uses TRBV2 and TRBJ1-1; no firm D call. The CDR3 spans 13 residues. Germline V gene lookup returns CDR1 SNHLY and CDR2 FYNNEI. V dropped 8 bases and J dropped 1 base, with 11 bases sitting between them. The CDR3 region has the DNA TGTGCCAGCGGACGGACGGAGAACACTGAAGCTTTCTTT. Protein: CASGRTENTEAFF.

V is TRBV27 and J is TRBJ1-1; possibly TRBD1 for D (5 bases). Germline-derived CDR1 and CDR2 are MNHEY and SMNVEV (reference sequence). CDR3 size: 13 residues. The V end was cut by 8 bases, the J end by 6 bases, with 16 bases between. Here the CDR3 DNA reads TGTGCCAGCGGTAAGGGGCGCATCGCTGAAGCTTTCTTT. Its translation is CASGKGRIAEAFF.

The chain combines TRBV20-1 with TRBJ2-4; 7 bases fit TRBD1. Per the germline V gene, CDR1 is DFQATT and CDR2 is SNEGSKA (reference sequence). CDR3 length equals 11 residues. V was clipped by 6 bases and J by 10 bases; unmatched bases: 6. The CDR3 region is CSASGTDIQYF. Here the CDR3 DNA reads TGCAGTGCCAGTGGGACAGATATTCAGTACTTC.

V is TRBV5-4 and J is TRBJ2-3; perhaps TRBD1 as D (5 bases). The germline V gene has CDR1 SGHNT and CDR2 YYREEE (reference sequence). The ends were cut back, 0 bases at V and 1 base at J, with 9 bases in the middle. The CDR3 runs 15 residues. The CDR3 bases are TGTGCCAGCAGCTTGGCAGGGTTGCGCACAGATACGCAGTATTTT. This sequence encodes CASSLAGLRTDTQYF.

This chain connects TRBV19 to TRBJ1-1, with D perhaps matching TRBD1 (6 bases). The CDR3 has 16 residues. CDR1 and CDR2 from the germline V gene are LNHDA and SQIVND (reference sequence). V was clipped by 7 bases and J by 1 base, with 19 bases between them. CDR3 sequence (DNA): TGTGCCAGTACTACTCCCAGGGGTGGGTGGAACACTGAAGCTTTCTTT. This encodes CASTTPRGGWNTEAFF.

The J gene is TRBJ1-6, the V gene TRBV5-1; possibly TRBD1 for D (6 bases). The CDR3 sequence is 17 residues long. V was shortened by 3 bases and J by 0 bases, with 13 bases between the two germline ends. The V gene's germline CDR1 is SGHRS and CDR2 YFSETQ. CDR3 protein: CASSSSPGASYNSPLHF. The CDR3 DNA follows: TGCGCCAGCAGCTCCTCGCCGGGGGCCTCCTATAATTCACCCCTCCACTTT.

The chain joins TRBV11-2 to TRBJ1-1; D is unresolved. The CDR3 is made up of 15 amino acids. From germline, CDR1 is SGHAT and CDR2 FQNNGV. V was cut by 5 bases and J by 1 base, with 14 bases left in between. The CDR3, as DNA: TGTGCCAGCAGCCCCTCCGGGCGAGCGAACACTGAAGCTTTCTTT. This translates into CASSPSGRANTEAFF.

The V gene is TRBV2, the J gene TRBJ2-7, with 10 bases aligning to TRBD1. The CDR3 contains 14 residues. Germline V gives CDR1 SNHLY, CDR2 FYNNEI. V was clipped by 4 bases and J by 6 bases; unmatched bases: 6. The CDR3 region is CASSVRDRGREQYF. The CDR3 coding sequence is TGTGCCAGCAGTGTCCGGGACAGGGGACGCGAGCAGTACTTC.

This clone was seen a single time. V and J are TRBV9 and TRBJ1-1; perhaps TRBD1 as D (5 bases). The V gene lost 0 bases and the J gene lost 1 base, with 13 bases spanning the gap. Looked up from germline, CDR1 is SGDLS and CDR2 is YYNGEE. The CDR3 consists of 16 residues. CDR3 residues: CASSVVAQGANTEAFF. In DNA, the CDR3 is TGTGCCAGCAGCGTAGTGGCCCAGGGAGCGAACACTGAAGCTTTCTTT.

This clone was recorded a few times. CDR3 bases: TGTGCCAGCAGCTTAGCACCCCGAGTCAGGCATGGCTACACCTTC. Amino acid sequence: CASSLAPRVRHGYTF. The genes are TRBV11-2 and TRBJ1-2; D is undetermined. V lost 1 base and J 6 bases, leaving 15 bases between the germline ends. The CDR3 has 15 residues. Germline CDR1 reads SGHAT; CDR2 reads FQNNGV.

This chain joins TRBV28 and TRBJ2-3; 7 nucleotides agree with TRBD1. Germline trimming cut 8 bases from V and 6 bases from J; bases unmatched to any gene: 8. This CDR3 is 13 amino acids long. Germline CDR1 reads MDHEN; CDR2 reads SYDVKM. The CDR3 region has the DNA TGTGCCAGCTATGACAGGGCGTCGGATACGCAGTATTTT. This gives the protein CASYDRASDTQYF.

The rearrangement joins TRBV28 to TRBJ1-2; 8 positions match TRBD1. V shed 6 bases and J 4 bases; nucleotides not matched to a gene: 4. The CDR3 has 13 residues. Germline V lookup: CDR1 MDHEN, CDR2 SYDVKM. In DNA, the CDR3 is TGTGCCAGCAGGACAGGGGCAACCTATGGCTACACCTTC. Translation gives CASRTGATYGYTF.

The chain recombines TRBV10-3 with TRBJ2-5, with 8 bases identical to TRBD1. Trimming cost V 4 bases and J 4 bases; bases outside gene matches: 8. The CDR3 covers 15 residues. Germline V CDR1 and CDR2: ENHRY, SYGVKD. The CDR3 is CAISGRQGSGETQYF. CDR3 DNA: TGTGCCATCAGTGGAAGACAGGGGAGCGGAGAGACCCAGTACTTC.

The chain is built from TRBV5-4 and TRBJ2-1, with D possibly being TRBD1 (6 bases). CDR3 size: 13 residues. Germline lookup yields CDR1 SGHNT and CDR2 YYREEE (reference sequence). Trimming pared 4 bases from V and 8 bases from J, leaving 13 bases between. The CDR3 DNA reads as TGTGCCAGCAGCCTTACAGGGTTCGATGAGCAGTTCTTC. Amino acids: CASSLTGFDEQFF.

This chain connects TRBV5-1 to TRBJ1-1; TRBD1 is a possible D gene (5 bases). Germline CDR1 is SGHRS and CDR2 is YFSETQ. The CDR3 sequence is 15 residues long. The ends were cut back, 4 bases at V and 5 bases at J, with 18 bases in the middle. DNA for the CDR3: TGCGCCAGCAGCCTTCGAAGGGGCTCGGGAACTGAAGCTTTCTTT. Translated: CASSLRRGSGTEAFF.

The chain carries TRBV19 and TRBJ1-1, with 7 bases fitting TRBD1. The germline CDR1 and CDR2 sequences are LNHDA and SQIVND (reference sequence). The CDR3 extends over 14 amino acids. J gave up 0 bases and V 4 bases, and 2 bases lay outside the gene matches. CDR3 DNA sequence: TGTGCCAGTAGTACCGGGACAGTGAACACTGAAGCTTTCTTT. It yields the protein CASSTGTVNTEAFF.

This chain uses TRBV28 with TRBJ1-1; TRBD1 matches 7 bases. With V trimmed by 3 bases and J by 2 bases, 6 bases remained unmatched. This CDR3 is 15 amino acids long. Per the germline V gene, CDR1 is MDHEN and CDR2 is SYDVKM. CDR3 nucleotides: TGTGCCAGCAGTTTCTACAGGGGCCCTAACACTGAAGCTTTCTTT. Protein product: CASSFYRGPNTEAFF.

V and J are TRBV19 and TRBJ2-5; 7 nucleotides match TRBD1. Germline values: CDR1 LNHDA, CDR2 SQIVND (reference sequence). V lost 10 bases to trimming and J lost 3 bases; unmatched junction nucleotides: 5. This CDR3 comprises 12 residues. CDR3 in DNA: TGTGCCACTTCGACAGGGAAAGAGACCCAGTACTTC. Its translation is CATSTGKETQYF.

The chain links TRBV6-5 to TRBJ2-3, with TRBD1 as a possible D gene (6 bases). V dropped 4 bases and J dropped 0 bases, with 14 bases sitting between them. The CDR3 extends over 16 amino acids. In germline, CDR1 is MNHEY, CDR2 SVGAGI. For the CDR3, the DNA is TGTGCCAGCAGTTTAAACAGGGCCCCTAGCACAGATACGCAGTATTTT. This encodes CASSLNRAPSTDTQYF.

The rearrangement joins TRBV30 to TRBJ2-7; TRBD2 matches at 8 bases. The CDR3 runs 16 residues. V was clipped by 2 bases and J by 8 bases; unmatched bases: 17. Germline-derived CDR1 and CDR2 are GTSNPN and SVGIG (reference sequence). The CDR3 sequence: CAWSLPGASGSRKQYF. In DNA form, the CDR3 reads TGTGCCTGGAGTCTCCCTGGGGCGAGCGGGAGTAGGAAGCAGTACTTC.

The chain is built from TRBV9 and TRBJ1-2, with D hard to call. CDR1 and CDR2 from the germline V gene are SGDLS and YYNGEE. The CDR3 sequence is 15 residues long. The germline V and J ends were trimmed by 4 bases and 0 bases, with 13 bases remaining between them. The CDR3 DNA is TGTGCCAGCAGCCTGACACATAGCCCTAACTATGGCTACACCTTC. The encoded protein is CASSLTHSPNYGYTF.

This rearrangement joins TRBV13 to TRBJ1-1; TRBD1 is a possible D gene (5 bases). CDR1 PRHDT and CDR2 FYEKMQ come from the germline V gene (reference sequence). Trimming removed 1 base from V and 0 bases from J, with 24 bases in between. The length of the CDR3 is 20 residues. The CDR3 sequence is CASSLAQWGTRTSMNTEAFF. CDR3 bases: TGTGCCAGCAGCTTAGCTCAGTGGGGGACTAGGACATCCATGAACACTGAAGCTTTCTTT.

The chain combines TRBV6-6 with TRBJ1-2, with D perhaps matching TRBD1 (6 bases). Trimming took 7 bases from V and 5 from J, leaving 20 bases between them. The CDR3 consists of 15 residues. Germline V CDR1 and CDR2: MNHNY, SVGAGI (reference sequence). CDR3 nucleotide sequence: TGTGCCAGCAAGTCAGTCGGGGGCTGGGGGTATGGCTACACCTTC. Protein: CASKSVGGWGYGYTF.

The genes are TRBV6-5 and TRBJ2-5, with D perhaps matching TRBD1 or TRBD2 (6 bases each). The CDR3 runs to 16 residues. CDR1 and CDR2 from the germline V gene are MNHEY and SVGAGI. The V and J ends lost 4 bases and 0 bases respectively, with 15 bases between them. This CDR3 is CASSSGARLYQETQYF. The CDR3 DNA follows: TGTGCCAGCAGTTCGGGGGCAAGACTGTACCAAGAGACCCAGTACTTC.

This clone has a single count. The chain employs TRBV28 and TRBJ1-2; D is uncertain. V was pared by 3 bases and J by 5 bases, with 7 bases between. CDR1 is MDHEN, CDR2 SYDVKM, per germline. The CDR3 has 12 amino acids. The CDR3 nucleotides read TGTGCCAGCAGTTTTCTCCAATATGGCTACACCTTC. Amino acids: CASSFLQYGYTF.

The chain joins TRBV30 to TRBJ2-5; 7 bases align to TRBD2. J was trimmed by 11 bases and V by 2 bases; bases with no gene match: 11. The CDR3 has 13 amino acids. Germline values: CDR1 GTSNPN, CDR2 SVGIG (reference sequence). CDR3 nucleotide sequence: TGTGCCTGGAGTCCCGGGGGGACCCCAGGGCAGTACTTC. Translated, it gives CAWSPGGTPGQYF.

The V and J genes are TRBV5-1 and TRBJ2-1; maybe TRBD1 (7 bases). The CDR3 runs 15 residues. Trimming pared 7 bases from V and 4 bases from J, leaving 18 bases between. Germline V gene data show CDR1 as SGHRS and CDR2 as YFSETQ. The CDR3 region has the DNA TGCGCCAGCGCCCTGGCGGGACAGACATACAATGAGCAGTTCTTC. This translates into CASALAGQTYNEQFF. Looking up the rest from reference TRBV5-1 and TRBJ2-1 gives the full variable domain: KAGVTQTPRYLIKTRGQQVTLSCSPISGHRSVSWYQQTPGQGLQFLFEYFSETQRNKGNFPGRFSGRQFSNSRSEMNVSTLELGDSALYLCASALAGQTYNEQFFGPGTRLTVL.

V is TRBV5-8 and J is TRBJ1-2; D call uncertain. The CDR3 totals 12 residues. Looked up from germline, CDR1 is SGHTS and CDR2 is YDEGEE. The V end lost 8 bases, the J end lost 1 base, and 9 bases lay between the germline ends. Here the CDR3 reads CASDVVNYGYTF. The CDR3 nucleotides are TGTGCCAGTGACGTCGTTAACTATGGCTACACCTTC.

The rearrangement joins TRBV30 to TRBJ2-7, with D hard to call. The CDR3 has 12 residues. Trimming shortened V by 0 bases and J by 2 bases, and 5 bases separated the two germline ends. CDR1 and CDR2 from the germline V gene are GTSNPN and SVGIG (reference sequence). CDR3 sequence: CAWSVGPYEQYF. The CDR3, as DNA: TGTGCCTGGAGTGTAGGTCCCTACGAGCAGTACTTC.

The V gene is TRBV2, the J gene TRBJ2-7, with D possibly called TRBD1 or TRBD2 (6 bases each). Germline values: CDR1 SNHLY, CDR2 FYNNEI. There are 13 residues in the CDR3. V lost 4 bases and J lost 4, with 11 bases in between. The CDR3 region is CASSARGAYEQYF. CDR3 nucleotide sequence: TGTGCCAGCAGTGCTAGGGGGGCTTACGAGCAGTACTTC.